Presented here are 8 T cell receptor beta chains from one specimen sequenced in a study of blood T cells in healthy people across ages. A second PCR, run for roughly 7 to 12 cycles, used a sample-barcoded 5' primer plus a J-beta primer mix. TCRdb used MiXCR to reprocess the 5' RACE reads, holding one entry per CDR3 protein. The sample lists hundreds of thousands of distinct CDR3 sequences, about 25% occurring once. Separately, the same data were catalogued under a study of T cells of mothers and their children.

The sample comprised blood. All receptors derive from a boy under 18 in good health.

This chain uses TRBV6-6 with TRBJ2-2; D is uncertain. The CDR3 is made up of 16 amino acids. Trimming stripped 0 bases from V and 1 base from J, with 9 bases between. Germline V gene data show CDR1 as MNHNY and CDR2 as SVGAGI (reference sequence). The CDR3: CASSYSARKNTGELFF. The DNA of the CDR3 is TGTGCCAGCAGTTACTCGGCCAGGAAGAACACCGGGGAGCTGTTTTTT.

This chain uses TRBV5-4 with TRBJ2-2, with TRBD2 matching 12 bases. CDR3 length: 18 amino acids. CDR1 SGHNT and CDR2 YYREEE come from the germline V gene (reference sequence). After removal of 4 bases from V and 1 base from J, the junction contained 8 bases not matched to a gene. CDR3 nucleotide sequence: TGTGCCAGCAGCCTAGCGGGGGGGCCCAGAAGGAACACCGGGGAGCTGTTTTTT. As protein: CASSLAGGPRRNTGELFF.

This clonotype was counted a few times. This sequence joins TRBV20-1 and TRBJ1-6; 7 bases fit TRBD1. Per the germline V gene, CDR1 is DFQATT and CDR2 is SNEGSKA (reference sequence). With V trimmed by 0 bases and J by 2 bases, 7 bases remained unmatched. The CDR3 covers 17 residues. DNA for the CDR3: TGCAGTGCTAGAGATTTTAGGGGGCCAGCCTATAATTCACCCCTCCACTTT. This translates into CSARDFRGPAYNSPLHF.

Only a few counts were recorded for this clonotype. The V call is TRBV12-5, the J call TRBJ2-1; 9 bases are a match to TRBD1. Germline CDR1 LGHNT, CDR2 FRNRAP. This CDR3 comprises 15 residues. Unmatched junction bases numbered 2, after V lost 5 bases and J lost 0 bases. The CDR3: CASGMTGGSYNEQFF. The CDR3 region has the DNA TGTGCTAGTGGTATGACAGGGGGCTCCTACAATGAGCAGTTCTTC.

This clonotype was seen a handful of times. DNA for the CDR3: TGCGCCAGCAGCTTGGGGTCCCAGCGGGGGGCCTACGAGCAGTACTTC. As protein: CASSLGSQRGAYEQYF. This rearrangement joins TRBV5-1 to TRBJ2-7; 9 bases match TRBD2. Trimming took 0 bases from V and 2 from J; bases not matched to a gene: 6. CDR1 SGHRS and CDR2 YFSETQ come from the germline V gene. This CDR3 comprises 16 residues.

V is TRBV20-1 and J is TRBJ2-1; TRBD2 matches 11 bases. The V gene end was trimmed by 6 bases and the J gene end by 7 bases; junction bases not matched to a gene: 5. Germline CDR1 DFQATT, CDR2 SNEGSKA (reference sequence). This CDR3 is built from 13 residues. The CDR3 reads CSAYSSGRNEQFF. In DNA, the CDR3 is TGCAGTGCATACTCTAGCGGGAGGAATGAGCAGTTCTTC.

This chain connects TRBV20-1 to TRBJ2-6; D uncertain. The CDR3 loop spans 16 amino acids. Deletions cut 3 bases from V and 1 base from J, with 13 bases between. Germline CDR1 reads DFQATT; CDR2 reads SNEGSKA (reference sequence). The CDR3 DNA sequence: TGCAGTGCTAGCCCAGGTCTCCAATCTGGGGCCAACGTCCTGACTTTC. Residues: CSASPGLQSGANVLTF.

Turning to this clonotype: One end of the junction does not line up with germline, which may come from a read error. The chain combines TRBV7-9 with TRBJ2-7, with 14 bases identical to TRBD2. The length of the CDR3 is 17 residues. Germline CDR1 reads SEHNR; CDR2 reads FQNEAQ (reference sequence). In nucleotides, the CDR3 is TGCGCCAGCAGCGTGTATTCGACTAGCGGGAGGGTATTCGAGCAGTACTTC. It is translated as CASSVYSTSGRVFEQYF.